These T cell receptor beta chains were read from a single sample in a study of regulatory T cells in long-lasting Graves disease. TCRdb re-called the multiplex PCR reads through MiXCR, storing one row per CDR3 protein. The sample comprises some 300,000 distinct CDR3 sequences, around 23% of which are singletons, and roughly three fifths rests with the top ten. This specimen was peripheral blood mononuclear cells (PBMCs), taken when the disease was refractory, from a patient treated with antithyroid drugs. The receptors come from a female donor with Graves disease. Both conserved end residues are part of each CDR3. The order of the fields is J gene, V gene, D gene, clone size, CDR3 DNA, CDR3 protein. A D gene is named only where the DNA matches it firmly. Size is stated for part of the rows, as once, few or many counts, or as a class when the clone is expanded.

J gene: TRBJ2-1
V gene: TRBV20-1
D gene: .
clone size: .
CDR3 DNA: TGCAATGCCGGTTCAGGCGGCAATGAGCAGTTCTTC
CDR3 protein: CNAGSGGNEQFF

J gene: TRBJ2-4
V gene: TRBV2
D gene: TRBD2
clone size: many
CDR3 DNA: TGTGCCAGCAGTGAACTAGCGGTAGCCAAAAACATTCAGTACTTC
CDR3 protein: CASSELAVAKNIQYF

J gene: TRBJ1-2
V gene: TRBV11-2
D gene: .
clone size: .
CDR3 DNA: TGTGCCAGCAGCTTAGGATATAGGGTGGATGGCTACACCTTC
CDR3 protein: CASSLGYRVDGYTF

J gene: TRBJ2-7
V gene: TRBV19
D gene: TRBD1
clone size: .
CDR3 DNA: TGTGCCAGTATGGACGGGACAGCGAACTCCTACGAGCAGTACTTC
CDR3 protein: CASMDGTANSYEQYF

J gene: TRBJ2-5
V gene: TRBV6-5
D gene: TRBD1
clone size: many
CDR3 DNA: TGTGCCAGCAGTTACACGCGACCGGGACAGTCCCCTCGGGAGACCCAGTACTTC
CDR3 protein: CASSYTRPGQSPRETQYF

J gene: TRBJ2-2
V gene: TRBV6-2/TRBV6-3
D gene: TRBD2
clone size: .
CDR3 DNA: TGTGCCAGCAGTTACCCGGTACTAGCGGACACCGGGGAGCTGTTTTTT
CDR3 protein: CASSYPVLADTGELFF

J gene: TRBJ1-2
V gene: TRBV5-1
D gene: TRBD1
clone size: once
CDR3 DNA: TGCGCCAGCACCGACAGGGGAGGATCCTATGGCTACACCTTC
CDR3 protein: CASTDRGGSYGYTF

J gene: TRBJ2-7
V gene: TRBV6-1
D gene: .
clone size: many
CDR3 DNA: TGTGCCAGCAGTGAAGAAAATAATTACGAGCAGTACTTC
CDR3 protein: CASSEENNYEQYF

J gene: TRBJ2-5
V gene: TRBV12-3/TRBV12-4
D gene: TRBD2
clone size: many
CDR3 DNA: TGTGCCAGCAGCCCAAGACTAGCGGAAGAGACCCAGTACTTC
CDR3 protein: CASSPRLAEETQYF

J gene: TRBJ1-4
V gene: TRBV6-6
D gene: .
clone size: many
CDR3 DNA: TGTGCCAGCAGTTACTCGGGTGGAAATGAAAAACTGTTTTTT
CDR3 protein: CASSYSGGNEKLFF

J gene: TRBJ2-7
V gene: TRBV6-1
D gene: .
clone size: many
CDR3 DNA: TGTGCCAGCAGCCAACGGCGGGACCGCTCCTACGAGCAGTACTTC
CDR3 protein: CASSQRRDRSYEQYF

J gene: TRBJ2-7
V gene: TRBV30
D gene: .
clone size: many
CDR3 DNA: TGTGCCTGGACCGACAAGATTTCCTACGAGCAGTACTTC
CDR3 protein: CAWTDKISYEQYF

J gene: TRBJ1-2
V gene: TRBV18
D gene: TRBD1
clone size: few
CDR3 DNA: TGTGCCAGCTCACCGGGGACAGGGGGGGACGGCTACACCTTC
CDR3 protein: CASSPGTGGDGYTF

J gene: TRBJ2-2
V gene: TRBV4-3
D gene: TRBD2
clone size: once
CDR3 DNA: TGCGCCAGCAGCCAAGAGTGGGGACTAGCCTCGACCGGGGAGCTGTTTTTT
CDR3 protein: CASSQEWGLASTGELFF

J gene: TRBJ2-7
V gene: TRBV28
D gene: TRBD2
clone size: .
CDR3 DNA: TGTGCCAGCAGAAAAGGACTAGCGGACCTGTACGAGCAGTACTTC
CDR3 protein: CASRKGLADLYEQYF

J gene: TRBJ2-7
V gene: TRBV19
D gene: .
clone size: .
CDR3 DNA: TGTGCCAGTAGTCGTCGCAGCGGATACGAGCAGTACTTC
CDR3 protein: CASSRRSGYEQYF

J gene: TRBJ2-1
V gene: TRBV20-1
D gene: TRBD2
clone size: .
CDR3 DNA: TGCAGTGCTGCCCCCTTTAGCGGGAACCACAATGAGCAGTTCTTC
CDR3 protein: CSAAPFSGNHNEQFF

J gene: TRBJ2-7
V gene: TRBV20-1
D gene: .
clone size: .
CDR3 DNA: TGCAGTGTACCCAGCAGCTCCTACGAGCAGTACTTC
CDR3 protein: CSVPSSSYEQYF

J gene: TRBJ2-1
V gene: TRBV28
D gene: TRBD2
clone size: .
CDR3 DNA: TGTGCCAGCAGTTTCCTGGCGGGAGGCCGAAGCTCCTACAATGAGCAGTTCTTC
CDR3 protein: CASSFLAGGRSSYNEQFF

J gene: TRBJ2-7
V gene: TRBV7-2
D gene: .
clone size: few
CDR3 DNA: TGTGCCAGCAGCGAAAGGAGGGGGGCCTACGAGCAGTACTTC
CDR3 protein: CASSERRGAYEQYF

J gene: TRBJ2-5
V gene: TRBV5-8
D gene: .
clone size: many
CDR3 DNA: TGTGCCAGCAGCTGGGGACTGTCGGGAAACGAGGAGACCCAGTACTTC
CDR3 protein: CASSWGLSGNEETQYF

J gene: TRBJ2-5
V gene: TRBV6-2/TRBV6-3
D gene: TRBD2
clone size: .
CDR3 DNA: TGTGCCAGCAGTTACAGTTTCGGGGGATCCGGGACTAGCGGAGAAGAGACCCAGTACTTC
CDR3 protein: CASSYSFGGSGTSGEETQYF

J gene: TRBJ2-5
V gene: TRBV7-3
D gene: TRBD2
clone size: many
CDR3 DNA: TGTGCCAGCAGCCCCATTGGAGGTAGCGGGGAAGAGACCCAGTACTTC
CDR3 protein: CASSPIGGSGEETQYF

J gene: TRBJ1-6
V gene: TRBV12-3/TRBV12-4
D gene: TRBD1
clone size: many
CDR3 DNA: TGTGCCAGCAGTTTCCTCGGGGACAGTAATTCACCCCTCCACTTT
CDR3 protein: CASSFLGDSNSPLHF

J gene: TRBJ2-2
V gene: TRBV20-1
D gene: TRBD2
clone size: .
CDR3 DNA: TGCAGTGCGAGGAAGCGGGAGGCGCCCGGGGAGCTGTTTTTT
CDR3 protein: CSARKREAPGELFF

J gene: TRBJ2-2
V gene: TRBV7-9
D gene: TRBD2
clone size: .
CDR3 DNA: TGTGCCAGCAGCTCAACCCTAGCGGATATTACGAACACCGGGGAGCTGTTTTTT
CDR3 protein: CASSSTLADITNTGELFF

J gene: TRBJ2-3
V gene: TRBV11-2
D gene: .
clone size: .
CDR3 DNA: TGTGCCAGCAGCGCTACAGGACCGATTTATACGCAGTATTTT
CDR3 protein: CASSATGPIYTQYF

J gene: TRBJ1-4
V gene: TRBV28
D gene: TRBD1
clone size: many
CDR3 DNA: TGTGCCAGCAGTTTTCAGGGGGCAAGGGATGAAAAACTGTTTTTT
CDR3 protein: CASSFQGARDEKLFF

J gene: TRBJ2-4
V gene: TRBV6-1
D gene: TRBD1
clone size: .
CDR3 DNA: TGTGCCAGCAGTGCGCAGGGGACAGGGGTGGACATTCAGTACTTC
CDR3 protein: CASSAQGTGVDIQYF

J gene: TRBJ2-7
V gene: TRBV29-1
D gene: .
clone size: .
CDR3 DNA: TGCAGCGTTCGTCTGGGCGGAGGAGACCGTGAAGGGTACGAGCAGTACTTC
CDR3 protein: CSVRLGGGDREGYEQYF

J gene: TRBJ1-4
V gene: TRBV7-9
D gene: .
clone size: few
CDR3 DNA: TGTGCCAGCAGCTTAGTTGGATCAGGGAAGGAGGCTAATGAAAAACTGTTTTTT
CDR3 protein: CASSLVGSGKEANEKLFF

J gene: TRBJ2-7
V gene: TRBV28
D gene: TRBD2
clone size: many
CDR3 DNA: TGTGCCAGCAGTGCGTTCCTAGCGGGTGGAGCCCACGAGCAGTACTTC
CDR3 protein: CASSAFLAGGAHEQYF

J gene: TRBJ2-2
V gene: TRBV11-2
D gene: .
clone size: many
CDR3 DNA: TGTGCCAGCAGCTTACGGTGGACCGGGGAGCTGTTTTTT
CDR3 protein: CASSLRWTGELFF

J gene: TRBJ1-1
V gene: TRBV2
D gene: .
clone size: many
CDR3 DNA: TGTGCCAGCCGCGAGGGCACTGAAGCTTTCTTT
CDR3 protein: CASREGTEAFF

J gene: TRBJ2-2
V gene: TRBV3-1
D gene: .
clone size: once
CDR3 DNA: TGTGCCAGCAGCCCCGGACCAAACACCGGGGAGCTGTTTTTT
CDR3 protein: CASSPGPNTGELFF

J gene: TRBJ2-1
V gene: TRBV12-3/TRBV12-4
D gene: .
clone size: few
CDR3 DNA: TGTGCCAGCACCCGATCGGACAGCCACAATGAGCAGTTCTTC
CDR3 protein: CASTRSDSHNEQFF

J gene: TRBJ2-5
V gene: TRBV5-1
D gene: TRBD2
clone size: .
CDR3 DNA: TGCGCCAGCAGCGAGGTAGGGAGCGGGAAAGAAGGAGAGGCCCAGTACTTC
CDR3 protein: CASSEVGSGKEGEAQYF

J gene: TRBJ1-6
V gene: TRBV12-3/TRBV12-4
D gene: .
clone size: many
CDR3 DNA: TGTGCCAGCAGTCGCAGTGACAACAATTCACCCCTCCACTTT
CDR3 protein: CASSRSDNNSPLHF

J gene: TRBJ1-6
V gene: TRBV28
D gene: .
clone size: many
CDR3 DNA: TGTGCCAGCAGAGGGAGGGGGATTTCACCCCTCCACTTT
CDR3 protein: CASRGRGISPLHF

J gene: TRBJ1-2
V gene: TRBV5-1
D gene: .
clone size: many
CDR3 DNA: TGTGCCAGCAGCTTAAGGGGTGACGGCTACACCTTC
CDR3 protein: CASSLRGDGYTF

J gene: TRBJ2-1
V gene: TRBV7-9
D gene: .
clone size: few
CDR3 DNA: TGTGCCAGCAGCTCCGGCCGGGGGTCCTACAATGAGCAGTTCTTC
CDR3 protein: CASSSGRGSYNEQFF

J gene: TRBJ1-3
V gene: TRBV20-1
D gene: TRBD1
clone size: .
CDR3 DNA: TGCAGTGCTAGAGATCTCGACAGGGGCCCCTCTGGAAACACCATATATTTT
CDR3 protein: CSARDLDRGPSGNTIYF

J gene: TRBJ2-3
V gene: TRBV27
D gene: TRBD2
clone size: .
CDR3 DNA: TGTGCCAGCAGTCCCCTAGCGGGAGAGAGCACAGATACGCAGTATTTT
CDR3 protein: CASSPLAGESTDTQYF

J gene: TRBJ2-2
V gene: TRBV19
D gene: .
clone size: .
CDR3 DNA: TGTGCCAGTAGTAGTGTACTTGCTGGGGTCACCGGGGAGCTGTTTTTT
CDR3 protein: CASSSVLAGVTGELFF

J gene: TRBJ2-7
V gene: TRBV30
D gene: .
clone size: .
CDR3 DNA: TGTGCCTGGGATAGAGACTACGAGCAGTACTTC
CDR3 protein: CAWDRDYEQYF

J gene: TRBJ2-5
V gene: TRBV7-2
D gene: TRBD2
clone size: .
CDR3 DNA: TGTGCCAGCAGCTTAACCGCCCTAGCGGGAGAGCGCGAGACCCAGTACTTC
CDR3 protein: CASSLTALAGERETQYF

J gene: TRBJ2-7
V gene: TRBV6-2/TRBV6-3
D gene: TRBD1
clone size: many
CDR3 DNA: TGTGCCAGCAGCTTCGGACAGGGATGGTACGAGCAGTACTTC
CDR3 protein: CASSFGQGWYEQYF

J gene: TRBJ2-5
V gene: TRBV9
D gene: .
clone size: few
CDR3 DNA: TGTGCCAGCAGCCCAGGGGGGAGGCCGGCAGAGACCCAGTACTTC
CDR3 protein: CASSPGGRPAETQYF

J gene: TRBJ2-5
V gene: TRBV25-1
D gene: .
clone size: .
CDR3 DNA: TGTGCCAGCAGTGAATTCGAGGGAAGGGGGGAGACCCAGTACTTC
CDR3 protein: CASSEFEGRGETQYF

J gene: TRBJ1-1
V gene: TRBV7-9
D gene: .
clone size: many
CDR3 DNA: TGTGCCAGCAGCTCAAAGACTCAAATGAACGCTGAAGCTTTCTTT
CDR3 protein: CASSSKTQMNAEAFF